The 19 T cell receptor beta chains given below trace back to one sample, sequenced in a study of identical twins. TCRdb processed the 5' RACE reads anew with MiXCR; each CDR3 protein has one entry. The data hold around 490,000 distinct CDR3 sequences, with nearly 15% observed a single time. The sample was also linked to a second study, of yellow fever vaccine responses in identical twins.

The material sequenced was CD4+ T cells sorted from blood. The receptors shown here come from a woman aged 18-29 years in good health.

This chain uses TRBV20-1 with TRBJ2-3; TRBD2 might be the D (6 bases). In germline, CDR1 is DFQATT, CDR2 SNEGSKA (reference sequence). V dropped 3 bases and J dropped 6 bases, with 16 bases sitting between them. This CDR3 is 14 amino acids long. CDR3 region: CSARVSGGSDTQYF. CDR3 coding DNA: TGCAGTGCTAGGGTTAGTGGGGGGTCGGATACGCAGTATTTT.

This clonotype was seen more than once but under ten times. V is TRBV7-9 and J is TRBJ1-1; the D gene is possibly TRBD1 (6 bases). Trimming left V 7 bases short and J 3 bases short, with 12 bases between. The CDR3 consists of 13 residues. CDR1 is SEHNR, CDR2 FQNEAQ, per germline (reference sequence). DNA of the CDR3: TGTGCCAGCATCACAGGGATAGACACTGAAGCTTTCTTT. Its translation: CASITGIDTEAFF.

The chain employs TRBV11-3 and TRBJ2-3; D is ambiguous. Per the germline V gene, CDR1 is SGHNT and CDR2 is YENEEA. The CDR3 has 13 residues. Trimming cost V 3 bases and J 5 bases, with 9 bases left between them. The DNA for the CDR3 is TGTGCCAGCAGCTTGCTCTCCGAAGATACGCAGTATTTT. It yields the protein CASSLLSEDTQYF.

The genes are TRBV20-1 and TRBJ2-3, with a possible D match to TRBD2 (5 bases). Trimming left V 6 bases short and J 2 bases short, with 12 bases between. Germline assignment: CDR1 DFQATT and CDR2 SNEGSKA (reference sequence). The CDR3 has 13 residues. CDR3 region: CSARRVVTDTQYF. The CDR3 nucleotides read TGCAGTGCGCGGCGGGTTGTCACAGATACGCAGTATTTT.

V is TRBV12-3 or TRBV12-4 and J is TRBJ1-1; no definite D call. Trimming removed 4 bases at V and 6 bases at J, with 21 bases between. CDR3 size: 16 residues. The CDR3, as DNA: TGTGCCAGCAGTTCAATAGTAAACTTCGCTAGGGCTGAAGCTTTCTTT. It is translated as CASSSIVNFARAEAFF.

This clonotype was detected only a few times. The rearrangement links TRBV20-1 to TRBJ2-4; TRBD1 might be the D (7 bases). Germline loops: CDR1 DFQATT, CDR2 SNEGSKA (reference sequence). Trimming left V 4 bases short and J 0 bases short, with 13 bases between. The CDR3 has 15 amino acids. The CDR3 is CSATDRDLAKNIQYF. The CDR3 coding sequence is TGCAGTGCTACCGACAGGGACTTAGCCAAAAACATTCAGTACTTC.

This clonotype was detected a few times. The V gene is TRBV7-2, the J gene TRBJ2-5; no clear D gene. V shed 2 bases and J shed 2 bases, with 6 bases lying between them. Looked up from germline, CDR1 is SGHTA and CDR2 is FQGNSA. The CDR3 runs to 13 residues. The CDR3 here is CASSLIHQETQYF. CDR3 nucleotides: TGTGCCAGCAGCTTAATTCATCAAGAGACCCAGTACTTC.

The chain has TRBV3-1 and TRBJ2-4, with 8 nucleotides matching TRBD1. Germline CDR1 reads LGHDT; CDR2 reads YNNKEL (reference sequence). This CDR3 has 17 amino acids. J gave up 2 bases and V 0 bases, and 6 bases lay outside the gene matches. The CDR3 is CASSQDLWTGSKNIQYF. For the CDR3, the DNA is TGTGCCAGCAGCCAAGATCTATGGACAGGGTCCAAAAACATTCAGTACTTC.

The chain employs TRBV5-6 and TRBJ2-5, with D possibly TRBD1 on 6 matching bases. V lost 1 base to trimming and J lost 7 bases, with 14 bases between them. CDR1 and CDR2 from the germline V gene are SGHDT and YYEEEE. CDR3 length: 14 amino acids. CDR3 amino acids: CASSLPGGWGTQYF. The CDR3 bases are TGTGCCAGCAGCTTGCCTGGGGGCTGGGGGACCCAGTACTTC.

The V and J genes are TRBV12-3 or TRBV12-4 and TRBJ2-1; no definite D call. V was pared by 7 bases and J by 7 bases, with 11 bases between. The CDR3 loop spans 12 amino acids. The DNA for the CDR3 is TGTGCCAGCAAGGTAGGCCCAAATGAGCAGTTCTTC. Its protein is CASKVGPNEQFF.

The table lists this clonotype with a few counts. The chain combines TRBV5-1 with TRBJ2-3, with 13 positions matching TRBD2. Germline V CDR1 and CDR2: SGHRS, YFSETQ. The CDR3 loop spans 19 amino acids. V was clipped by 2 bases and J by 4 bases; unmatched bases: 13. The DNA of the CDR3 is TGCGCCAGCAGCTTCCCGACTAGCGGGAGGCCCGTCGCTCCAGATACGCAGTATTTT. This sequence encodes CASSFPTSGRPVAPDTQYF.

This clonotype was found a few times. The rearrangement uses TRBV5-1 and TRBJ2-7, with 7 nucleotides matching TRBD1. Germline V gene lookup returns CDR1 SGHRS and CDR2 YFSETQ. With V trimmed by 2 bases and J by 5 bases, 7 bases remained unmatched. The CDR3 covers 14 residues. The CDR3: CASSLGDSPNEQYF. In nucleotides, the CDR3 is TGCGCCAGCAGCTTAGGGGACAGCCCCAACGAGCAGTACTTC.

This clonotype has just a few counts. The rearrangement links TRBV15 to TRBJ2-1; weak D call: TRBD2 (6 bases). The CDR3 covers 14 residues. Trimming pared 5 bases from V and 6 bases from J, leaving 14 bases between. The germline CDR1 and CDR2 sequences are LNHNV and YYDKDF (reference sequence). CDR3 in DNA: TGTGCCACCAGCGTCGGGGGTAATAGCAATGAGCAGTTCTTC. The encoded protein is CATSVGGNSNEQFF.

This clonotype has a handful of counts. The chain has TRBV7-9 and TRBJ2-5; TRBD2 aligns across 7 bases. The CDR3 is 15 amino acids. From germline, CDR1 is SEHNR and CDR2 FQNEAQ (reference sequence). Germline trimming cut 1 base from V and 5 bases from J; bases unmatched to any gene: 7. The CDR3 protein is CASSLVRGSAETQYF. CDR3 DNA sequence: TGTGCCAGCAGCTTAGTTCGCGGGAGCGCCGAGACCCAGTACTTC.

This clonotype was detected many times. The chain recombines TRBV20-1 with TRBJ2-3; 12 bases agree with TRBD2. V was clipped by 6 bases and J by 3 bases; unmatched bases: 4. The CDR3 sequence is 14 residues long. Germline CDR1 is DFQATT and CDR2 is SNEGSKA (reference sequence). For the CDR3, the DNA is TGCAGTGCCCGACTAGCGGGAGTGACAGATACGCAGTATTTT. This gives the protein CSARLAGVTDTQYF.

The V call is TRBV12-3 or TRBV12-4, the J call TRBJ2-3; TRBD2 aligns across 11 bases. The CDR3 extends over 15 amino acids. J gave up 5 bases and V 6 bases, and 7 bases lay outside the gene matches. CDR3 sequence: CASRTSGTQGDTQYF. The CDR3 nucleotides are TGTGCCAGCAGGACTAGCGGGACGCAGGGAGATACGCAGTATTTT.

There are a few counts of this clonotype. This chain connects TRBV12-3 or TRBV12-4 to TRBJ2-3; 10 positions agree with TRBD1. This CDR3 is built from 16 residues. V lost 4 bases and J lost 2; bases outside the gene matches: 6. For the CDR3, the DNA is TGTGCCAGCAGTTCCGCCGGGACAGGGGCCACAGATACGCAGTATTTT. Encoded protein: CASSSAGTGATDTQYF.

Written as DNA, the CDR3 is TGTGCCAGCAGTTTATATCAGGGTGGGGATTCACCCCTCCACTTT. This encodes CASSLYQGGDSPLHF. The chain carries TRBV27 and TRBJ1-6; tentatively, D is TRBD1 (5 bases). CDR3 length equals 15 residues. The V end lost 1 base, the J end lost 8 bases, and 12 bases lay between the germline ends. Germline V gene data show CDR1 as MNHEY and CDR2 as SMNVEV (reference sequence).

This clonotype was detected a few times. This chain joins TRBV19 and TRBJ1-1; no clear D gene. The germline V and J ends were trimmed by 7 bases and 7 bases, with 10 bases remaining between them. Germline V gene data show CDR1 as LNHDA and CDR2 as SQIVND (reference sequence). The CDR3 is 11 amino acids. The CDR3 DNA is TGTGCCAGTATTGTCAAGTATGAAGCTTTCTTT. Translated, it gives CASIVKYEAFF.